This T cell receptor (beta chain) was documented in a study of control samples from healthy donors and cancer patients (dated by TCRdb to 2018 to 2021). The library was built by means of the immunoSEQ multiplex PCR assay. In TCRdb, the immuneACCESS table is reduced to in-frame sequences with V and J assigned. These tables do not hold every clone; where another copy was compared, an unresolved V gene accounts for under half, and the others remain unexplained. This sample lists 150,000 or so clones; 88% were detected once. The ten largest clones represent over 1.5% of the sample. The germline V gene gives CDR1 as SGHTA and CDR2 as FQGNSA. The germline ends are 18 bases apart after V is trimmed by 5 bases and J by 5 bases. The CDR3 numbers 16 residues from cysteine through phenylalanine. The sequence is cut down to CDR3 DNA, 48 bases in frame from base 1. Comments on this clone: Its antigen remains unidentified. Base qualities are not at hand, and no much larger clone is one base apart.

Sequenced material: blood. The sequence was obtained from a man aged 18 to 30 in good health. The rearrangement joined TRBV7-2 to TRBJ1-4; TRBD1 is a weak D gene call, 5 bases matching. The CDR3 protein is CASSQGGTGLNEKLFF. The DNA sequence follows: TGTGCCAGCAGCCAAGGCGGGACGGGATTGAATGAAAAACTGTTTTTT.